This entry features one TCR beta chain sequence. The clone's antigen remains unknown. A roughly 2.5 ml peripheral blood sample was drawn into PAXgene tubes per donor and stored at -80°C. Without T cell sorting, total RNA was isolated from whole blood using the PAXgene blood miRNA kit on an automated QIAcube. Peripheral blood from monozygotic twin pairs, either concordant or discordant for inflammatory bowel disease, underwent deep TCRalpha and TCRbeta repertoire profiling that used unique molecular barcoding. For every twin pair, smoking habits were documented, and each individual was categorised as a current, former or never smoker. This sample was taken from a study of monozygotic twins with inflammatory bowel disease (dated by TCRdb to about 2019). With respect to the entire study: A total of about 28 monozygotic twin pairs were included in the full study, comprising nine German pairs (four IBD-concordant, five IBD-discordant) and 19 IBD-discordant Danish pairs. Within discordant pairs, disease-associated traits were sought mainly by comparing IBD patients with their genetically identical healthy co-twins. Each individual had, on average, about 151 000 unique TCRalpha sequences and 181 000 unique TCRbeta sequences available for analysis.

Preparation of the library involved 5' RACE. Preparation of each TCR library used approximately 3.5 ug of total RNA. For each sample, cDNA was synthesized in eight separate reactions using SMARTScribe reverse transcriptase. During cDNA synthesis, template switching introduced unique molecular identifiers that contained a 6-nucleotide sample barcode. Amplification of TCRalpha and TCRbeta cDNA involved two nested PCRs of approximately 16 and 10 cycles, and each PCR was followed by bead purification. Before amplification, cDNA was treated with uracil DNA-glycosylase and purified using the QIAquick PCR purification kit. The second PCR was the step at which Illumina TruSeq-compatible adapters and sample-specific barcodes were added. Library quality and concentration were assessed using TapeStation and Qubit, and roughly 5.5 ng of each library was pooled. The pooled libraries were sequenced with 2 x 100 bp reads and custom sequencing primers on an Illumina HiSeq2500 single-index Rapid Run. In the original analysis: UMI-based consensus assembly with MiGEC version 1.2.6 was used to correct PCR and sequencing errors. MiXCR version 2.1.1 was used to carry out V(D)J alignment, clonotype assembly and CDR3 extraction. To normalise gene usage, clonotype sharing and MAIT/NKT TCR abundance, the analysis used the top 1000, 10 000 and 20 000 clonotypes per sample. Diversity was computed as the inverse Simpson index with the vegan R package after downsampling to 27 000 UMIs. Paired Mann-Whitney U tests were applied to discordant twin pairs, and Benjamini-Hochberg correction was used for multiple testing. Each entry corresponds to one CDR3 protein sequence from reads that TCRdb reprocessed, and DNA is not given. TCRdb's processing, not the authors', yielded these V and J calls. The sample table holds about 150,000 distinct CDR3 sequences. The leading ten clones occupy around 1.3% of the sample.

There are 17 amino acids in the CDR3, from cysteine to phenylalanine inclusive. No DNA sequence was recorded. CDR1 MGHRA and CDR2 YSYEKL are derived from the germline V gene. What the research found in general, with its limitations: A decrease in TCRbeta repertoire diversity, as measured by inverse Simpson index, was observed in IBD patients compared with their healthy co-twins. No single strong signal or clonotype linked to IBD turned up in the results, so the idea that one exists was not supported. The analysis was unable to tell different T cell subtypes apart. Because patients were on differing immunosuppressive treatments, the repertoires may have picked up extra background noise and inter-individual variability. Concordant and discordant twins showed no difference in repertoire similarity, possibly because of limited statistical power. Fewer clonotypes were shared with other individuals by IBD patients than by healthy twins, most markedly in patients showing signs of disease activity.

Sample: blood. The chain couples TRBV4-1 to TRBJ2-3. The source is a human donor with ulcerative colitis or Crohn's disease, or a healthy co-twin of an affected twin (not recorded which). Here the CDR3 is given as CASSQEPWTTVTDTQYF.